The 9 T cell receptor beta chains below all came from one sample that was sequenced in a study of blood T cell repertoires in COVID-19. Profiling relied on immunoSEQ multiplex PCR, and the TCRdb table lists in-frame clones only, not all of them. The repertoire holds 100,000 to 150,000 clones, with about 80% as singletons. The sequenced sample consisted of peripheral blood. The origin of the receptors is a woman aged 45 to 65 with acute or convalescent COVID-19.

The CDR3 sequence is CASNKKSGGPGELFF. CDR3 sequence (DNA): TGTGCCAGCAACAAGAAGAGCGGAGGCCCCGGGGAGCTGTTTTTT. This chain connects TRBV6-5 to TRBJ2-2; maybe TRBD2 (5 bases). Between the trimmed V and J ends, which lost 7 bases and 6 bases, there was a span of 18 bases. The CDR3 covers 15 residues. Germline values: CDR1 MNHEY, CDR2 SVGAGI.

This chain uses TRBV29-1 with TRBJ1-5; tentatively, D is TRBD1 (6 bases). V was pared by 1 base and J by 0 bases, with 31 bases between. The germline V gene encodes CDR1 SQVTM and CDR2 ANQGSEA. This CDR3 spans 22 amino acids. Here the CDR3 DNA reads TGCAGCGTTGAAGTATGTAGAAACTCGGGACACCATAAGGATCATAGCAATCAGCCCCAGCATTTT. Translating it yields CSVEVCRNSGHHKDHSNQPQHF.

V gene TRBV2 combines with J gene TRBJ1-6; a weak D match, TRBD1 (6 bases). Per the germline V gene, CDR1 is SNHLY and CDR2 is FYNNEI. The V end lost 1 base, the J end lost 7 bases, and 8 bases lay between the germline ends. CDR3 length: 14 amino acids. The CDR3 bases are TGTGCCAGCAGTGAAGACACAGGGAATTCACCCCTCCACTTT. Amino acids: CASSEDTGNSPLHF.

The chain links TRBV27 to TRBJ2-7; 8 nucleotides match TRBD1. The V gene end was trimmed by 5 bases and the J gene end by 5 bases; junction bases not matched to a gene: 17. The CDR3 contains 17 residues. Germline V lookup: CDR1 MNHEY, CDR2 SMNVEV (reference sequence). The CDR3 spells CASSPAGGQGIGHEQYF. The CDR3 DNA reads TGTGCCAGCAGTCCAGCTGGAGGACAGGGAATAGGACACGAGCAGTACTTC.

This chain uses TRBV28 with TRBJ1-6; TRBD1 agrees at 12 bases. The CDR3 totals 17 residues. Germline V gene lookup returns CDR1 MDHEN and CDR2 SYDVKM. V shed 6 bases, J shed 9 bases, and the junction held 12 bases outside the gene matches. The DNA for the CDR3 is TGTGCCAGCAGATCTATAGGGGGACAGGGGGCAAGTTCACCCCTCCACTTT. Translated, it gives CASRSIGGQGASSPLHF.

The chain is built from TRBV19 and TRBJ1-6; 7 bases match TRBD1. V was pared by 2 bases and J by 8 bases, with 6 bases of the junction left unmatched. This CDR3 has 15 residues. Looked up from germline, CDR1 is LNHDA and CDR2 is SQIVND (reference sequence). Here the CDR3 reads CASSIWGQWDSPLHF. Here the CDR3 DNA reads TGTGCCAGTAGTATATGGGGACAGTGGGATTCACCCCTCCACTTT.

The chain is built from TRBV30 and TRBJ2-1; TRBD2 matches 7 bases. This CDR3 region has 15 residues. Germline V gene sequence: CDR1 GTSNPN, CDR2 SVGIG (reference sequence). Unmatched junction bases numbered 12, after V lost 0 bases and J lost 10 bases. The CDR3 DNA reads TGTGCCTGGAGTGTACTTGGGACTATGGTGCGCGAGCAGTTCTTC. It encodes CAWSVLGTMVREQFF.

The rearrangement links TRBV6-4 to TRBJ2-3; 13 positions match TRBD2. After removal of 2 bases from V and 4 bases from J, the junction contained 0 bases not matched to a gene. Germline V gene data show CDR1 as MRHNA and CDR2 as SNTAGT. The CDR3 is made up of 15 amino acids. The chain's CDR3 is CASSDGTSGADTQYF. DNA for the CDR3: TGTGCCAGCAGTGACGGGACTAGCGGGGCAGATACGCAGTATTTT.

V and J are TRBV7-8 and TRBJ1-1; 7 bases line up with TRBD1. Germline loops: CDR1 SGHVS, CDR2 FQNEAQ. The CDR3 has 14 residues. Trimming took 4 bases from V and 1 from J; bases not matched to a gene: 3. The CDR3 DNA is TGTGCCAGCAGCTCTACAGGGGCGAACACTGAAGCTTTCTTT. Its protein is CASSSTGANTEAFF.